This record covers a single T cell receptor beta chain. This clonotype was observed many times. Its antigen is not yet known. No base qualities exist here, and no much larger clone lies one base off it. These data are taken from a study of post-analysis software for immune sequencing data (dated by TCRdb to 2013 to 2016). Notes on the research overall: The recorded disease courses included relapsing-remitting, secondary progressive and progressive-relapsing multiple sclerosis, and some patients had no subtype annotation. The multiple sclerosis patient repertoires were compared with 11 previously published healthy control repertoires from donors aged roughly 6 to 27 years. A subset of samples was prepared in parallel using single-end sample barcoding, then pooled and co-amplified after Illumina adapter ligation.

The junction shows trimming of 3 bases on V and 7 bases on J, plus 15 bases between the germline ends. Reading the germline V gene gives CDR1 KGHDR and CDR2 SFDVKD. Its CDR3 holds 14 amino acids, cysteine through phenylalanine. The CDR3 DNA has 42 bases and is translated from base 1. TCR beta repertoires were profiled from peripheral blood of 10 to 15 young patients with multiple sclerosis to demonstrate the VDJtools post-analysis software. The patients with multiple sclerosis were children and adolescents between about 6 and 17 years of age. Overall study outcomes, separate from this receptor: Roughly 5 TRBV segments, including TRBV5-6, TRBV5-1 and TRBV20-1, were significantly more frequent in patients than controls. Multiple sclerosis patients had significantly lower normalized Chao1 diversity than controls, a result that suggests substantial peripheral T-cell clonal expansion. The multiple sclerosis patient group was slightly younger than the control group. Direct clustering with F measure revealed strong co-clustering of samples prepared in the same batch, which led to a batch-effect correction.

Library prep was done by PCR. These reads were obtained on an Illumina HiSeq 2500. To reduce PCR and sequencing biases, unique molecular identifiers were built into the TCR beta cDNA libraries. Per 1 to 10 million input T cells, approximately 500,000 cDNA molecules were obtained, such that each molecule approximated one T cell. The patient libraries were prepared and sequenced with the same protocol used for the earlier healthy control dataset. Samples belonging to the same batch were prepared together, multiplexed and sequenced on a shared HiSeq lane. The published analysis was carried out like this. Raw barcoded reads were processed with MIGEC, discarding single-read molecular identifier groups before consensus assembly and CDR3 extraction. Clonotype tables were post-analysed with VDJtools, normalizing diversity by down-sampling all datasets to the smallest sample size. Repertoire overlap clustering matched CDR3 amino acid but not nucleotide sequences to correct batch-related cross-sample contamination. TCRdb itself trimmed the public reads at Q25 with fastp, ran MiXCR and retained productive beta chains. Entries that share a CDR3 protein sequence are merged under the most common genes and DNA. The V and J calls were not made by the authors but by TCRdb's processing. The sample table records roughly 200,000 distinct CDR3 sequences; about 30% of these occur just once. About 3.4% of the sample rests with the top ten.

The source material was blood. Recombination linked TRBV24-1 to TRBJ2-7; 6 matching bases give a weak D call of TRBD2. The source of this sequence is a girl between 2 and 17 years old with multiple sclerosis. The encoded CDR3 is CATSDGQLGGEQYF. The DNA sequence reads TGTGCCACCAGTGATGGTCAGCTTGGGGGGGAGCAGTACTTC.